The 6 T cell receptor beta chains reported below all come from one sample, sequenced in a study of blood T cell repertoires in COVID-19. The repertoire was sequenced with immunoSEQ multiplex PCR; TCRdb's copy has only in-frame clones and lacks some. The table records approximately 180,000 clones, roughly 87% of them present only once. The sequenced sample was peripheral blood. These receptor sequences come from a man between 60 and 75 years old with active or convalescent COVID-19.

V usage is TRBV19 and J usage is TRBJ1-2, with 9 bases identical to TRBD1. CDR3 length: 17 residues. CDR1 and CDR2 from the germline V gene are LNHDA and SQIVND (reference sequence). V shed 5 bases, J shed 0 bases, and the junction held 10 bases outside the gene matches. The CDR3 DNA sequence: TGTGCCAGTAGTGATCCCGGGACAGGGCCCGCTAACTATGGCTACACCTTC. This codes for CASSDPGTGPANYGYTF.

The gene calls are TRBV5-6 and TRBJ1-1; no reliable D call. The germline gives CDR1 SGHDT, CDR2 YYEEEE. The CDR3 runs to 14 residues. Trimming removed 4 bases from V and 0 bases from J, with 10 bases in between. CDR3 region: CASSPGPLNTEAFF. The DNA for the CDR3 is TGTGCCAGCAGCCCTGGGCCCTTGAACACTGAAGCTTTCTTT. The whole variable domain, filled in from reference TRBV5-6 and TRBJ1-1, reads DAGVTQSPTHLIKTRGQQVTLRCSPKSGHDTVSWYQQALGQGPQFIFQYYEEEERQRGNFPDRFSGHQFPNYSSELNVNALLLGDSALYLCASSPGPLNTEAFFGQGTRLTVV.

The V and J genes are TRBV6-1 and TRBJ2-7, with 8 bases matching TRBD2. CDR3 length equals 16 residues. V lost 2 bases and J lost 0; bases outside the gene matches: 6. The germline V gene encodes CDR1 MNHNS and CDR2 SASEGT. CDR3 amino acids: CASSEIAGGFSYEQYF. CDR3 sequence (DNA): TGTGCCAGCAGTGAAATTGCGGGGGGTTTCTCCTACGAGCAGTACTTC.

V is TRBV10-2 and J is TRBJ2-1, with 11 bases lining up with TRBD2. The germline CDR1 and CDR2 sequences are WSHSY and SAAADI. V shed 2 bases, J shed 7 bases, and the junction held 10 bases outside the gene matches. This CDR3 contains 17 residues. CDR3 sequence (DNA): TGCGCCAGCAGTGAGGGGACTAGCGGATTGGGCAGAAATGAGCAGTTCTTC. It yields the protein CASSEGTSGLGRNEQFF.

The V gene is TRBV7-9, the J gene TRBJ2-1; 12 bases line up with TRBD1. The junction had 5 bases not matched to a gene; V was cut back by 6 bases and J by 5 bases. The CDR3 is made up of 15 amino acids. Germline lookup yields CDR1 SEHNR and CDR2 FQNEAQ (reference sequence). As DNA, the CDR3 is TGTGCCAGCAGGGGGACAGGGGGCGCTAACAATGAGCAGTTCTTC. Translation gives CASRGTGGANNEQFF. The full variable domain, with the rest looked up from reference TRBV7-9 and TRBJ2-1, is DTGVSQNPRHKITKRGQNVTFRCDPISEHNRLYWYRQTLGQGPEFLTYFQNEAQLEKSRLLSDRFSAERPKGSFSTLEIQRTEQGDSAMYLCASRGTGGANNEQFFGPGTRLTVL.

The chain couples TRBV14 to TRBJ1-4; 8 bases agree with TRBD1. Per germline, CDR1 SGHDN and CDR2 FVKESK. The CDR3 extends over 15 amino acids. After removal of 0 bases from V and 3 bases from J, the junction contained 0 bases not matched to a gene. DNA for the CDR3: TGTGCCAGCAGCCAAGAGACAGGGGCTAATGAAAAACTGTTTTTT. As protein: CASSQETGANEKLFF.